Listed below are T cell receptor beta chains from one sample, sequenced in a study of circulating tumor DNA in untreated peripheral T-cell lymphoma. The assay was immunoSEQ multiplex PCR, and TCRdb's table has in-frame clones only and misses some. The sample yields about 8,900 clones, over 80% seen once. The sequenced sample consisted of tumor tissue. The receptors derive from a human donor with peripheral T-cell lymphoma. Each CDR3 is given with its conserved first and last residue. D genes are given only for firm matches. Size is omitted from some rows. Given values are once, few, many or a class for expanded clones.

abundance,j_gene,d_gene,v_gene,CDR3aa,CDR3nt
-,TRBJ1-2,-,TRBV19,CASSRQPPSYGYTF,TGTGCCAGTTCCAGACAGCCTCCATCCTATGGCTACACCTTC
-,TRBJ2-1,-,TRBV1,CASSRTSDNINEQFF,TGCGCCAGCAGCAGGACTAGCGATAACATCAATGAGCAGTTCTTC
-,TRBJ1-3,-,TRBV6-8,CASSLQGDTIYF,TGTGCCAGCAGCCTACAAGGGGACACCATATATTTT
-,TRBJ1-1,-,TRBV11-3,CASSAPLGGLHTEAFF,TGTGCCAGCAGCGCCCCTCTAGGGGGGTTGCACACTGAAGCTTTCTTT
-,TRBJ1-4,TRBD1,TRBV30,CAWSFPGTGEEKLFF,TGTGCCTGGAGCTTTCCCGGGACAGGGGAAGAAAAACTGTTTTTT
-,TRBJ1-4,-,TRBV19,CASSVHNEKLFF,TGTGCCAGTAGTGTCCATAATGAAAAACTGTTTTTT
-,TRBJ1-4,TRBD1,TRBV30,CAWRGTGSTNEKLFF,TGTGCCTGGAGGGGGACAGGGTCAACTAATGAAAAACTGTTTTTT
-,TRBJ2-1,TRBD2,TRBV7-6,CASSPGTSGAYNEQFF,TGTGCCAGCAGTCCCGGGACTAGCGGGGCTTACAATGAGCAGTTCTTC
-,TRBJ1-4,-,TRBV7-2,CASSFPEGVDEKLFF,TGTGCCAGCAGCTTCCCGGAGGGGGTCGACGAAAAACTGTTTTTT
once,TRBJ1-2,TRBD1,TRBV10-3,CAISESDRVANYGYTF,TGTGCCATCAGTGAGTCGGACAGGGTAGCTAACTATGGCTACACCTTC
-,TRBJ2-6,TRBD1,TRBV19,CASSIGTGHLSGANVLTF,TGTGCCAGTAGTATAGGGACAGGGCACCTCTCTGGGGCCAACGTCCTGACTTTC
-,TRBJ2-7,-,TRBV1,CASSQTLYGYEQYF,TGCGCCAGCAGCCAAACGCTTTACGGCTACGAGCAGTACTTC
-,TRBJ1-1,-,TRBV6-8,CASSYRAGEVETEAFF,TGTGCCAGCAGTTACCGGGCAGGGGAGGTCGAGACTGAAGCTTTCTTT
once,TRBJ1-1,-,TRBV14,CASSLTAVGTEAFF,TGTGCCAGCAGCCTGACCGCAGTCGGCACTGAAGCTTTCTTT
once,TRBJ2-2,-,TRBV4-1,CASSQDAGPTGELFF,TGCGCCAGCAGCCAAGATGCAGGGCCGACCGGGGAGCTGTTTTTT
-,TRBJ1-5,-,TRBV15,CATSRTTSNNQPQHF,TGTGCCACCAGCAGAACTACAAGTAACAATCAGCCCCAGCATTTT
-,TRBJ2-7,-,TRBV19,CASSARDIEGYEQYF,TGTGCCAGTAGCGCTCGGGACATAGAAGGGTACGAGCAGTACTTC
-,TRBJ2-1,-,TRBV30,CAWDNRLPYNEQFF,TGTGCCTGGGATAACAGATTACCCTACAATGAGCAGTTCTTC
few,TRBJ1-1,-,TRBV30,CASNRDIMNTEAFF,TGTGCCTCAAACAGGGACATCATGAACACTGAAGCTTTCTTT
once,TRBJ2-2,-,TRBV10-1,CASSEFKDSNTGELFF,TGCGCCAGCAGTGAGTTCAAGGACTCCAACACCGGGGAGCTGTTTTTT
-,TRBJ1-3,-,TRBV2,CASSDPGSSGNTIYF,TGTGCCAGCAGTGATCCGGGGAGCTCTGGAAACACCATATATTTT
-,TRBJ2-7,-,TRBV12-5,CASGFIDSQAYEQYF,TGTGCTAGTGGTTTTATAGACAGTCAAGCCTACGAGCAGTACTTC
-,TRBJ1-1,-,TRBV11-3,CASSSGSLNTEAFF,TGTGCCAGCAGCTCTGGCAGTTTGAACACTGAAGCTTTCTTT
few,TRBJ1-1,-,TRBV19,CASKLGWGSTEAFF,TGTGCCAGCAAACTAGGGTGGGGCTCTACTGAAGCTTTCTTT
-,TRBJ1-2,-,TRBV19,CASSIGVDYGYTF,TGTGCCAGTAGTATTGGGGTGGACTATGGCTACACCTTC
-,TRBJ2-7,-,TRBV10-3,CAISESSVGYEQYF,TGTGCCATCAGTGAGTCGTCGGTAGGCTACGAGCAGTACTTC
-,TRBJ2-7,-,TRBV15,CATSRAQDSYEQYF,TGTGCCACCAGCAGAGCTCAAGACTCCTACGAGCAGTACTTC
-,TRBJ1-2,-,TRBV11-3,CASSTGQNLLDGYTF,TGTGCCAGCAGCACCGGACAGAACCTACTAGATGGCTACACCTTC
-,TRBJ2-3,TRBD2,TRBV25-1,CASSEILAGNTDTQYF,TGTGCCAGCAGTGAGATCCTAGCGGGGAACACAGATACGCAGTATTTT
-,TRBJ2-2,-,TRBV15,CATSRATGYKAGELFF,TGTGCCACCAGCAGAGCAACAGGGTATAAAGCCGGGGAGCTGTTTTTT
-,TRBJ2-1,-,TRBV19,CASSLEGYNEQFF,TGTGCCAGTAGTTTAGAGGGGTACAATGAGCAGTTCTTC
-,TRBJ2-7,-,TRBV7-2,CASSRRDSSYEQYF,TGTGCCAGCAGCCGGAGGGACAGTTCCTACGAGCAGTACTTC
-,TRBJ1-5,-,TRBV18,CASSPEGNQPQHF,TGTGCCAGCTCACCAGAGGGGAATCAGCCCCAACATTTT
-,TRBJ2-1,TRBD2,TRBV6-8,CASNYLAGQNEQFF,TGTGCCAGCAATTACCTAGCGGGGCAAAATGAGCAGTTCTTC
-,TRBJ2-5,-,TRBV11-3,CASSQGTDSFQETQYF,TGTGCCAGCAGCCAAGGGACGGACAGCTTCCAAGAGACCCAGTACTTC
-,TRBJ2-7,TRBD1,TRBV29-1,CSVERGQGASYEQYF,TGCAGCGTTGAGCGGGGACAGGGGGCTTCCTACGAGCAGTACTTC
-,TRBJ1-1,-,TRBV30,CAWTEEGYTEAFF,TGTGCCTGGACCGAGGAGGGTTACACTGAAGCTTTCTTT
-,TRBJ2-7,-,TRBV10-3,CAISESTGSYEQYF,TGTGCCATCAGTGAGTCGACAGGTTCCTACGAGCAGTACTTC
-,TRBJ1-6,TRBD1,TRBV5-1,CASSLTLSGTDDNSPLHF,TGCGCCAGCAGCTTGACCCTAAGCGGGACAGACGATAATTCACCCCTCCACTTT
-,TRBJ1-3,-,TRBV16,CASSQWDGGNTIYF,TGTGCCAGCAGCCAATGGGACGGTGGAAACACCATATATTTT
-,TRBJ2-7,-,TRBV29-1,CSASGQSYEQYF,TGCAGCGCTAGCGGACAGTCCTACGAGCAGTACTTC
once,TRBJ1-2,-,TRBV19,CASSINDYGYTF,TGTGCCAGTAGTATAAACGACTATGGCTACACCTTC
-,TRBJ1-1,-,TRBV19,CASSMGLNTEAFF,TGTGCCAGTAGTATGGGCCTGAACACTGAAGCTTTCTTT
-,TRBJ2-3,-,TRBV28,CASSSLPRPDTQYF,TGTGCCAGCAGTTCATTACCGCGCCCCGATACGCAGTATTTT
-,TRBJ1-5,-,TRBV29-1,CSVSEPYSNQPQHF,TGCAGCGTTAGCGAACCTTATAGCAATCAGCCCCAGCATTTT
-,TRBJ1-2,-,TRBV6-8,CASSYGLGAGDYGYTF,TGTGCCAGCAGTTACGGATTGGGCGCCGGAGATTATGGCTACACCTTC
few,TRBJ1-5,-,TRBV30,CAWSGDVNQLQHF,TGTGCCTGGAGTGGAGACGTTAATCAGCTCCAGCATTTT
-,TRBJ1-1,-,TRBV11-1,CASSPWGERMNTEAFF,TGTGCCAGCAGCCCTTGGGGTGAGCGGATGAACACTGAAGCTTTCTTT
-,TRBJ1-5,TRBD1,TRBV6-8,CASSYHRDRGGNQPQHF,TGTGCCAGCAGTTACCACCGGGACAGGGGAGGCAATCAGCCCCAGCATTTT
-,TRBJ2-5,TRBD1,TRBV29-1,CSVQGQAQETQYF,TGCAGCGTTCAGGGACAGGCTCAAGAGACCCAGTACTTC
-,TRBJ2-5,-,TRBV30,CAWRLGTETQYF,TGTGCCTGGAGATTGGGTACGGAGACCCAGTACTTC
once,TRBJ2-6,-,TRBV19,CASSPGSGANVLTF,TGTGCCAGTAGCCCGGGATCTGGGGCCAACGTCCTGACTTTC
-,TRBJ1-2,TRBD1,TRBV15,CATSRDGGQANYGYTF,TGTGCCACCAGCAGAGATGGAGGACAGGCTAACTATGGCTACACCTTC